Listed below are T cell receptor beta chains from one sample, sequenced in a study of CD8 T cells in ankylosing spondylitis. From the 5' RACE reads, TCRdb called clonotypes with MiXCR, one entry per CDR3 protein. The data contain over 100,000 distinct CDR3 sequences, over 6.5% of them singletons. The sequenced sample was blood, either unsorted or a sorted T cell fraction (not recorded which). The origin of the receptors is a male donor with ankylosing spondylitis or in good health (not recorded which). CDR3s include the opening cysteine and the closing phenylalanine or tryptophan. A D gene is named only where the DNA matches it firmly. The listing skips clone size in some rows; elsewhere it reads once, few, many or a size class.

TRBV5-1	many	TRBJ2-3	TRBD1	CASSRGQGETTDTQYF	TGCGCCAGCAGCCGCGGACAGGGGGAGACCACAGATACGCAGTATTTT
TRBV20-1	many	TRBJ2-1	TRBD2	CSSKPGLVFYEQFF	TGCAGTTCTAAGCCGGGACTAGTTTTCTATGAGCAGTTCTTC
TRBV5-1	many	TRBJ1-1	-	CASSLNRAGDTEAFF	TGCGCCAGCAGCTTAAACAGGGCGGGTGACACTGAAGCTTTCTTT
TRBV5-6	few	TRBJ1-2	-	CASSLGQPIVTF	TGTGCCAGCAGCTTGGGACAGCCCATTGTGACCTTC
TRBV9	many	TRBJ1-1	-	CASSVVGSTNTEAFF	TGTGCCAGCAGCGTAGTGGGCAGCACCAATACTGAAGCTTTCTTT
TRBV28	many	TRBJ2-3	-	CASSSGLSTDTQYF	TGTGCCAGCAGTTCCGGGCTGAGCACAGATACGCAGTATTTT
TRBV20-1	many	TRBJ2-7	-	CSARETSFYEQYF	TGCAGTGCTAGGGAGACTAGTTTCTACGAGCAGTACTTC
TRBV12-3/TRBV12-4	many	TRBJ1-5	TRBD1	CASRSTQGVNQPQHF	TGTGCCAGCAGGTCTACACAGGGGGTTAATCAGCCCCAGCATTTT
TRBV20-1	many	TRBJ2-4	-	CSARGSGGNIQYF	TGCAGTGCTAGAGGTTCAGGGGGGAACATTCAGTACTTC
TRBV5-1	many	TRBJ2-3	TRBD2	CASSLEAGGSDTQYF	TGCGCCAGCAGCTTGGAAGCGGGGGGGTCAGATACGCAGTATTTT
TRBV11-2	many	TRBJ2-2	-	CASSRRGNTGELFF	TGTGCCAGCAGCCGCCGAGGGAACACCGGGGAGCTGTTTTTT
TRBV7-2	many	TRBJ1-6	-	CASSLGAGTVPLHF	TGTGCCAGCAGCTTAGGGGCCGGGACGGTACCCCTCCACTTT
TRBV9	many	TRBJ2-7	TRBD1	CASGTGGEQYF	TGTGCCAGCGGAACAGGGGGCGAGCAGTACTTC
TRBV6-2/TRBV6-3	-	TRBJ2-6	-	CASSYAGAGANVLTF	TGTGCCAGCAGCTACGCAGGGGCTGGGGCCAACGTCCTGACTTTC
TRBV19	-	TRBJ2-3	-	CASSIVGKSTDTQYF	TGTGCCAGTAGTATAGTGGGCAAAAGCACAGATACGCAGTATTTT
TRBV21-1	few	TRBJ1-1	-	CASSKKKGSKCTLNTEAFF	TGTGCCAGCAGCAAAAAAAAGGGGTCCAAATGTACCTTGAACACTGAAGCTTTCTTT
TRBV7-2	many	TRBJ2-3	-	CASSFPYTDTQYF	TGTGCCAGCAGCTTCCCCTACACAGATACGCAGTATTTT
TRBV5-1	many	TRBJ1-4	TRBD1	CASSYRGDEKLFF	TGCGCCAGCAGCTACAGGGGTGATGAAAAACTGTTTTTT
TRBV5-1	many	TRBJ1-4	-	CASSFGPAGLGEKLFF	TGCGCCAGCAGCTTCGGTCCGGCCGGCCTGGGGGAAAAACTGTTTTTT
TRBV21-1	many	TRBJ2-1	-	CASSKRPIRSYNEQFF	TGTGCCAGCAGCAAAAGACCGATAAGAAGTTACAATGAGCAGTTCTTC
TRBV20-1	many	TRBJ1-3	-	CSARAGNTIYF	TGCAGTGCTAGGGCTGGAAACACCATATATTTT
TRBV29-1	many	TRBJ1-1	TRBD1	CSGQGGNTEAFF	TGCAGCGGACAGGGGGGGAACACTGAAGCTTTCTTT
TRBV30	-	TRBJ1-5	-	CAWSGAGGNQPQHF	TGTGCCTGGAGTGGGGCAGGAGGAAATCAGCCCCAGCATTTT
TRBV29-1	many	TRBJ1-1	-	CSVVRQGNTEAFF	TGCAGCGTTGTTCGCCAGGGGAACACTGAAGCTTTCTTT
TRBV24-1	many	TRBJ2-3	-	CATSTGNTDTQYF	TGTGCCACCAGTACCGGGAACACAGATACGCAGTATTTT
TRBV5-1	many	TRBJ2-5	TRBD2	CASSGSPSGSSETQYF	TGCGCCAGCAGCGGGTCCCCTAGCGGGAGCTCAGAGACCCAGTACTTC
TRBV5-1	many	TRBJ1-2	-	CASSLGVGRYSYGYTF	TGCGCCAGCAGCTTGGGAGTCGGGCGGTACTCCTATGGCTACACCTTC
TRBV24-1	many	TRBJ2-2	TRBD2	CATSDLGLAGGKGDTGELFF	TGTGCCACCAGTGACCTGGGACTAGCGGGAGGAAAAGGTGACACCGGGGAGCTGTTTTTT
TRBV10-3	many	TRBJ2-7	TRBD1	CAISGPGQSYEQYF	TGTGCCATCAGTGGACCGGGACAGTCCTACGAGCAGTACTTC
TRBV15	many	TRBJ2-7	-	CATSKDPRAPYEQYF	TGTGCCACCAGCAAAGATCCCAGGGCCCCCTACGAGCAGTACTTC
TRBV12-3/TRBV12-4	many	TRBJ1-4	-	CASSSSMREKLFF	TGTGCCAGCAGTTCATCAATGAGGGAAAAACTGTTTTTT
TRBV5-6	many	TRBJ1-3	-	CASSLRAQGYYSGNTIYF	TGTGCCAGCAGCTTGAGGGCCCAGGGCTATTACTCTGGAAACACCATATATTTT
TRBV28	many	TRBJ2-1	-	CASSLEPYYNEQFF	TGTGCCAGCAGTTTGGAGCCATACTACAATGAGCAGTTCTTC
TRBV16	many	TRBJ1-2	TRBD1	CASSQTGYGYTF	TGTGCCAGCAGCCAGACAGGGTATGGCTACACCTTC
TRBV5-1	many	TRBJ2-4	-	CASSQQGGIQYF	TGCGCCAGCAGTCAGCAGGGGGGCATTCAGTACTTC
TRBV28	medium-sized	TRBJ1-5	-	CASSLRSRIWGNQPQHF	TGTGCCAGCAGTTTAAGGTCAAGGATATGGGGCAATCAGCCCCAGCATTTT
TRBV14	many	TRBJ2-1	-	CASRRTSSTYNEQFF	TGTGCCAGCAGACGGACTTCCAGTACGTACAATGAGCAGTTCTTC
TRBV18	many	TRBJ2-1	-	CASSPTYNEQFF	TGTGCCAGCTCACCCACCTACAATGAGCAGTTCTTC
TRBV7-8	many	TRBJ2-7	TRBD2	CASSLSTGLAGTYEQYF	TGTGCCAGCAGCTTATCGACTGGACTAGCGGGAACCTACGAGCAGTACTTC
TRBV5-1	many	TRBJ2-1	TRBD2	CASTTGLAGQNEQFF	TGCGCCAGCACCACGGGACTAGCGGGACAGAATGAGCAGTTCTTC
TRBV3-1	-	TRBJ2-6	-	CASSRRSSGANVLTF	TGTGCCAGCAGCCGGAGAAGCTCTGGGGCCAACGTCCTGACTTTC
TRBV9	many	TRBJ2-2	TRBD2	CASSSGTSGRHGELFF	TGTGCCAGCAGCTCCGGGACTAGCGGGAGGCACGGGGAGCTGTTTTTT
TRBV5-5	many	TRBJ1-6	-	CASSFGPSAGNSPLHF	TGTGCCAGCAGCTTTGGACCATCAGCGGGAAATTCACCCCTCCACTTT
TRBV5-1	many	TRBJ1-1	TRBD1	CASSWLPGGTEAFF	TGCGCCAGCAGCTGGCTGCCAGGGGGGACTGAAGCTTTCTTT
TRBV18	few	TRBJ2-1	-	CASSPLGQAAYNEQFF	TGTGCCAGCTCACCTCTAGGTCAAGCGGCCTACAATGAGCAGTTCTTC
TRBV30	-	TRBJ2-2	-	CAWSRGYTNTGELFF	TGTGCCTGGAGTCGCGGGTACACGAACACCGGGGAGCTGTTTTTT
TRBV5-8	many	TRBJ1-2	-	CASSLDLSSPLDGYTF	TGTGCCAGCAGCTTGGATTTATCCTCGCCGCTCGATGGCTACACCTTC
TRBV5-1	many	TRBJ2-3	-	CASSLAASAGWDTQYF	TGCGCCAGCAGCTTGGCCGCTTCAGCTGGGTGGGATACGCAGTATTTT
TRBV7-3	-	TRBJ2-2	-	CASSEAGSYTGELFF	TGTGCCAGCAGCGAGGCCGGCAGCTACACCGGGGAGCTGTTTTTT
TRBV11-2	many	TRBJ2-2	-	CASSLGGVRTTSTGELFF	TGTGCCAGCAGCTTAGGAGGTGTTAGGACTACATCAACCGGGGAGCTGTTTTTT
TRBV4-3	many	TRBJ2-1	-	CASSRTRASGEQFF	TGCGCCAGCAGCCGGACCCGGGCCTCAGGCGAGCAGTTCTTC
TRBV12-3/TRBV12-4	many	TRBJ2-3	-	CASSFGGGSSDTQYF	TGTGCCAGCAGTTTTGGGGGGGGCTCCTCAGATACGCAGTATTTT
TRBV20-1	many	TRBJ1-1	TRBD1	CSARRDRGGTEAFF	TGCAGTGCTAGACGGGACAGGGGTGGGACTGAAGCTTTCTTT